The clone carrying this T cell receptor beta chain was picked up a small number of times. Its antigen is undetermined. These data come from a study of T cells in Graves' hyperthyroidism and ophthalmopathy. TCR beta CDR3 regions were amplified from RNA transcripts. The study used the HTBI primer set for a first-round RT-PCR of the TCR CDR3. From the multiplex PCR reads, TCRdb called clonotypes with MiXCR, one entry per CDR3 protein. Seen here are 700,000 to 950,000 distinct CDR3 sequences, over 35% observed once, and the top ten hold around 29%. The CDR3 consists of 17 residues. Germline V gene data show CDR1 as SGDLS and CDR2 as YYNGEE. With V trimmed by 4 bases and J by 2 bases, 13 bases remained unmatched. Findings and limits, study-wide: Blood shared most expanded thyroid clonotypes above 0.001.

Thyroid ultrasound and orbital computed tomography, with clinical symptoms and serum thyroxine and TRAb, informed diagnoses. Sequencing used blood. The origin of this receptor is a woman between 40 and 55 years old with Graves' hyperthyroidism. V usage is TRBV9 and J usage is TRBJ2-5, with 8 bases matching TRBD1. CDR3 in DNA: TGTGCCAGCAGCCAAGCGCCCGGACAGGGTGATCAAGAGACCCAGTACTTC. This codes for CASSQAPGQGDQETQYF.